This T cell receptor beta chain was recorded in a study of T-cell memory formation after mild COVID-19. Study-wide background: Clusters of TCRs were largely donor specific.

Germline V lookup: CDR1 MNHNY, CDR2 SVGAGI (reference sequence). The CDR3 length is 16 residues. The germline V and J ends were trimmed by 0 bases and 8 bases, with 14 bases remaining between them. Of note for this clonotype: Its antigen is as yet unknown.

The authors produced TCR alpha and TCR beta cDNA libraries with sample barcodes and UMIs by 5'RACE using constant-segment primers. TCRdb re-called the 5' RACE reads through MiXCR, storing one row per CDR3 protein. Of some 340,000 distinct CDR3 sequences in the sample, roughly 13% are singletons; the top ten hold around a fifth. General observations from the study: CD4/CD8 balance held among clones contracting day 15 to 85, and later expanders leaned CD4+. Contracting clones localized mainly to CM and EM when CD4+ and mainly to EMRA when CD8+.

Material for sequencing was PBMCs or a T cell subset sorted from them (not recorded which). The J gene is TRBJ1-6, the V gene TRBV6-6, with a weak D call TRBD1 (5 bases). The sequence was obtained from a man between 18 and 35 years old who had mild COVID-19 (a few samples of this study predate the infection). Cell type and time point are not known. This CDR3 reads CASSYSGLVVDSPLHF. The CDR3 nucleotides read TGTGCCAGCAGTTACTCGGGGCTGGTGGTGGATTCACCCCTCCACTTT.